The 8 T cell receptor beta chains given below trace back to one sample, sequenced in a study of cytomegalovirus exposure and HLA in healthy donors. Sequencing was performed with immunoSEQ multiplex PCR; in TCRdb, only in-frame clones are kept and a portion is missing. The top ten clones hold 1.5% to 2% of a sample with 100,000 to 150,000 clones, about 90% of them seen once. Material: PBMCs. The receptors stem from a woman younger than 35 in good health and CMV-seronegative.

DNA of the CDR3: TGTGCCAGCAGTGAGCCCCGACAGGGATCCACTGAAGCTTTCTTT. Its translation is CASSEPRQGSTEAFF. V usage is TRBV25-1 and J usage is TRBJ1-1; TRBD1 agrees at 7 bases. CDR1 and CDR2 (germline): MGHDK, SYGVNS. J was trimmed by 4 bases and V by 3 bases; bases with no gene match: 8. The CDR3 contains 15 residues.

V gene TRBV5-6 combines with J gene TRBJ2-7; 12 bases agree with TRBD1. The J segment lost 4 bases and the V segment lost 2 bases, leaving 10 bases of the junction unmatched. The CDR3 is made up of 17 amino acids. The V gene's germline CDR1 is SGHDT and CDR2 YYEEEE. The CDR3 loop reads CASSFGTGGRAAYEQYF. The CDR3, as DNA: TGTGCCAGCAGCTTTGGGACAGGGGGCCGCGCGGCGTACGAGCAGTACTTC.

The V and J genes are TRBV7-9 and TRBJ2-7; D is ambiguous. The CDR3 sequence is 14 residues long. Germline V gene sequence: CDR1 SEHNR, CDR2 FQNEAQ (reference sequence). Trimming pared 5 bases from V and 5 bases from J, leaving 16 bases between. CDR3 DNA sequence: TGTGCCAGCAGCGTCCGGGTCATCAAGGACGAGCAGTACTTC. The encoded protein is CASSVRVIKDEQYF.

This chain links TRBV4-3 with TRBJ1-1; 8 positions agree with TRBD1. The length of the CDR3 is 15 residues. The V gene's germline CDR1 is LGHNA and CDR2 YSLEER. With 6 bases clipped from V and 4 bases from J, the junction kept 10 bases outside the gene matches. In DNA, the CDR3 is TGCGCCAGCAGATCGGACAGGGTTCTAGCCACTGAAGCTTTCTTT. Protein product: CASRSDRVLATEAFF.

The V gene is TRBV28, the J gene TRBJ2-2; 14 positions agree with TRBD2. Per the germline V gene, CDR1 is MDHEN and CDR2 is SYDVKM. V lost 5 bases to trimming and J lost 6 bases; unmatched junction nucleotides: 2. The CDR3 has 15 residues. The CDR3 bases are TGTGCCAGCAGTGCGACTAGCGGGGGGGCCGGGGAGCTGTTTTTT. Translating gives CASSATSGGAGELFF.

This sequence joins TRBV6-5 and TRBJ2-3; 8 nucleotides align to TRBD2. The CDR3 consists of 15 residues. CDR1 is MNHEY, CDR2 SVGAGI, per germline. V lost 2 bases to trimming and J lost 3 bases; unmatched junction nucleotides: 4. The CDR3 spells CASSYRGGWTDTQYF. The CDR3 bases are TGTGCCAGCAGTTACCGGGGGGGATGGACAGATACGCAGTATTTT.

The CDR3 DNA sequence: TGTGCCAGCAGCCACGGAGCCTGGCAGTTCTTC. Protein: CASSHGAWQFF. The chain couples TRBV7-9 to TRBJ2-1; D is unclear. The CDR3 length is 11 residues. Germline assignment: CDR1 SEHNR and CDR2 FQNEAQ (reference sequence). The V gene lost 5 bases and the J gene lost 12 bases, with 11 bases spanning the gap.

J is TRBJ2-7 and V is TRBV4-1; tentatively, D is TRBD2 (7 bases). This CDR3 has 15 residues. The germline gives CDR1 MGHRA, CDR2 YSYEKL. V dropped 2 bases and J dropped 2 bases, with 13 bases sitting between them. The DNA for the CDR3 is TGCGCCAGCAGCCAAATACCCGGGGGGCCCTACGAGCAGTACTTC. The encoded protein is CASSQIPGGPYEQYF.